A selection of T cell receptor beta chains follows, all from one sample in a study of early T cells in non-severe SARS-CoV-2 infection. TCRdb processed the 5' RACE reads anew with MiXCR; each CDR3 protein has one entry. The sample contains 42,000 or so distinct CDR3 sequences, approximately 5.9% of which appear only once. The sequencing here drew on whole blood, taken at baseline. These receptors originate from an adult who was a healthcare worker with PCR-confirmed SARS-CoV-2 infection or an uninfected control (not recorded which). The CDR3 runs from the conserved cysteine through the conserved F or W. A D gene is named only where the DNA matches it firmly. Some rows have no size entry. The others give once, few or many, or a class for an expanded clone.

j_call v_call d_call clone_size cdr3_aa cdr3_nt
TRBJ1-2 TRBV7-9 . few CASSLGTKGYTF TGTGCCAGCAGCTTAGGGACGAAAGGCTACACCTTC
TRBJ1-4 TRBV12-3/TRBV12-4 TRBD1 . CASSLGDRANEKLFF TGTGCCAGCAGTTTGGGGGACAGGGCTAATGAAAAACTGTTTTTT
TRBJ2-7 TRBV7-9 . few CASSLPDRTSYEQYF TGTGCCAGCAGCTTACCCGACAGGACGTCCTACGAGCAGTACTTC
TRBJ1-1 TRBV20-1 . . CSASRDTSTEAFF TGCAGTGCTAGCCGGGACACCTCCACTGAAGCTTTCTTT
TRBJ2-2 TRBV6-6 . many CASRPDGGANTGELFF TGTGCCAGCAGGCCTGATGGCGGGGCGAACACCGGGGAGCTGTTTTTT
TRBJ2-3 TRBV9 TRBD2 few CASSPRGTSGGDTQYF TGTGCCAGCAGCCCGAGAGGGACTAGCGGGGGAGATACGCAGTATTTT
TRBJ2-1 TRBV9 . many CASSPPGHEQFF TGTGCCAGCAGCCCCCCAGGACATGAGCAGTTCTTC
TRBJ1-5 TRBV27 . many CASSLTGRGNQPQHF TGTGCCAGCAGTTTAACAGGGAGGGGCAATCAGCCCCAGCATTTT
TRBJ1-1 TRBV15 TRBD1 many CATSRTGTGQNAEAFF TGTGCCACCAGCCGTACCGGGACAGGGCAAAACGCTGAAGCTTTCTTT
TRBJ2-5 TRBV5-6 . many CASRAKRGSVYQETQYF TGTGCCAGCAGAGCGAAGAGGGGGTCGGTGTACCAAGAGACCCAGTACTTC
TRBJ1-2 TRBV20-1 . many CSVWDYGYTF TGCAGTGTCTGGGATTATGGCTACACCTTC
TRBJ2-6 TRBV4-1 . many CASSQDDLAGANVLTF TGCGCCAGCAGCCAAGATGACCTTGCTGGGGCCAACGTCCTGACTTTC
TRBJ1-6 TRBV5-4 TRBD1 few CASTKDRGGSPLHF TGTGCCAGCACCAAGGACAGGGGAGGCTCACCCCTCCACTTT
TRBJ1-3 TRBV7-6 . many CASSLEGGLGNTIYF TGTGCCAGCAGCTTAGAGGGGGGGCTTGGAAACACCATATATTTT
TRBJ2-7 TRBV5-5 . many CASSFFQSLDEQYF TGTGCCAGCAGCTTTTTCCAGAGCCTCGACGAGCAGTACTTC
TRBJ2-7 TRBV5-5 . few CASARAGAYEQYF TGTGCCAGCGCTAGGGCCGGGGCCTACGAGCAGTACTTC
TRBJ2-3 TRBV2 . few CASIPTGHTDTQYF TGTGCCAGCATCCCTACAGGGCACACAGATACGCAGTATTTT
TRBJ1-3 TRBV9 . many CASSGQLHSGNTIYF TGTGCCAGCAGCGGACAGTTACACTCTGGAAACACCATATATTTT
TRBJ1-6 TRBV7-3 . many CASSLTGSNSPLHF TGTGCCAGCAGCCTAACAGGCTCGAATTCACCCCTCCACTTT
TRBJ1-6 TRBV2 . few CASSEETAPSSYNSPLHF TGTGCCAGCAGTGAAGAGACAGCGCCAAGCTCCTATAATTCACCCCTCCACTTT
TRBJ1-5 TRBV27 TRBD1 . CASRGQGWNQPQHF TGTGCCAGCAGGGGACAGGGATGGAATCAGCCCCAGCATTTT
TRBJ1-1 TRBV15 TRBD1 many CATSRAPGTGAIEAFF TGTGCCACCAGCAGAGCCCCGGGTACAGGGGCTATTGAAGCTTTCTTT
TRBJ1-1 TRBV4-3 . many CASSQDQGVGEAFF TGCGCCAGCAGCCAAGATCAAGGGGTTGGTGAAGCTTTCTTT
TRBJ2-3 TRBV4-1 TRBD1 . CASSSHPDRGQEDTQYF TGCGCCAGCAGCTCGCACCCGGACAGGGGGCAAGAAGATACGCAGTATTTT
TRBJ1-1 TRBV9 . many CASSGGGSRDEAFF TGTGCCAGCAGCGGTGGAGGGTCTCGGGATGAAGCTTTCTTT
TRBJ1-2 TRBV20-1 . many CSASAGPVVGYTF TGCAGTGCTAGTGCAGGCCCCGTAGTGGGCTACACCTTC
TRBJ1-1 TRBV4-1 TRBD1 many CASSFGQVNTEAFF TGCGCCAGCAGTTTCGGACAGGTGAACACTGAAGCTTTCTTT
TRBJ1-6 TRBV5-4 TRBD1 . CASSEDRGHSPLHF TGTGCCAGCAGCGAGGACAGGGGTCACTCACCCCTCCACTTT
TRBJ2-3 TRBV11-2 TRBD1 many CASSPAGTARTDTQYF TGTGCCAGCAGCCCAGCCGGGACAGCCCGCACAGATACGCAGTATTTT
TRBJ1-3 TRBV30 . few CAWSVDSSSGNTIYF TGTGCCTGGAGTGTCGACTCCAGCTCTGGAAACACCATATATTTT
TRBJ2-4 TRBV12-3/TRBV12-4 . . CASSLAFLAKNIQYF TGTGCCAGCAGTTTAGCATTCTTAGCCAAAAACATTCAGTACTTC
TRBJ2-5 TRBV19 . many CASSPTPGRSYQETQYF TGTGCCAGTAGTCCTACTCCGGGGAGAAGCTACCAAGAGACCCAGTACTTC
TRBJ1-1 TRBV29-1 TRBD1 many CSVETRTGGGEAFF TGCAGCGTTGAAACTAGGACAGGGGGGGGAGAAGCTTTCTTT
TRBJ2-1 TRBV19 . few CASSFGTHNEQFF TGTGCCAGTAGTTTCGGGACACACAATGAGCAGTTCTTC
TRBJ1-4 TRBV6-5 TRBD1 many CASGQGASKLFF TGTGCCAGCGGGCAGGGGGCGTCAAAACTGTTTTTT
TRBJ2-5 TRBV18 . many CASSPGGQETQYF TGTGCCAGCTCACCGGGGGGCCAGGAGACCCAGTACTTC
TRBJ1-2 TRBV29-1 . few CSVEVDRFNYGYTF TGCAGCGTTGAAGTAGACAGGTTCAACTATGGCTACACCTTC
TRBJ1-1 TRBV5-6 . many CASSLTGANTEAFF TGTGCCAGCAGCTTAACGGGGGCGAACACTGAAGCTTTCTTT
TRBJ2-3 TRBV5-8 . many CAIDTQYF TGTGCCATAGATACGCAGTATTTT
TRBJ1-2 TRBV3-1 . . CASSPQVRGNYGYTF TGTGCCAGCAGCCCGCAGGTTAGGGGCAACTATGGCTACACCTTC
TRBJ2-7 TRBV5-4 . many CASSFGGFSYEQYF TGTGCCAGCAGCTTCGGGGGATTCTCCTACGAGCAGTACTTC
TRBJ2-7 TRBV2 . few CASSDWSPYEQYF TGTGCCAGCAGTGACTGGTCTCCCTACGAGCAGTACTTC
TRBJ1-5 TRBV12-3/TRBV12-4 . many CASSSTVSNQPQHF TGTGCCAGCAGTTCGACAGTTAGCAATCAGCCCCAGCATTTT
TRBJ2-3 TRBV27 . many CASSLTGPTDTQYF TGTGCCAGCAGTTTAACGGGGCCTACAGATACGCAGTATTTT
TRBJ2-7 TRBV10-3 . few CAISGILTGPAHYEQYF TGTGCCATCAGTGGTATCCTCACAGGCCCAGCTCACTACGAGCAGTACTTC
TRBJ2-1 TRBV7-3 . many CASSFGNEQFF TGTGCCAGCAGCTTTGGGAATGAGCAGTTCTTC
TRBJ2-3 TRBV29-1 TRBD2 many CSVETSGGDTQYF TGCAGCGTTGAAACTAGCGGGGGAGATACGCAGTATTTT
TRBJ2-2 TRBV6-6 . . CASSWGAGTGELFF TGTGCCAGCAGTTGGGGGGCTGGGACCGGGGAGCTGTTTTTT
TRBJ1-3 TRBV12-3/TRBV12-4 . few CASSLSRGHGNTIYF TGTGCCAGCAGTTTATCTCGGGGGCATGGAAACACCATATATTTT
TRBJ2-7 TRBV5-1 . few CASSRDNFYEQYF TGCGCCAGCAGCCGGGACAATTTTTACGAGCAGTACTTC
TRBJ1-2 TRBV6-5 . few CASSYAASEVYGYTF TGTGCCAGCAGTTACGCGGCGTCGGAGGTATATGGCTACACCTTC
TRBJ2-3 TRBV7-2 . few CASSGSTDTQYF TGTGCCAGCTCAGGGTCCACAGATACGCAGTATTTT
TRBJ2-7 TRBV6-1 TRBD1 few CASSKTLTGGEQYF TGTGCCAGCAGTAAGACCTTGACAGGGGGCGAGCAGTACTTC
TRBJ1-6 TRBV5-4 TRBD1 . CASSLTPGQTNSPLHF TGTGCCAGCAGCTTGACCCCGGGACAGACTAATTCACCCCTCCACTTT
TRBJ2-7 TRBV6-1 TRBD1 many CASTVQTGVSYEQYF TGTGCCAGCACCGTCCAGACAGGGGTCTCCTACGAGCAGTACTTC